This TCR beta chain was recorded in a study of blood T cell repertoires in COVID-19. In the study overall: The United States, Italy and Spain provided the acute and convalescent COVID-19 samples. Nucleic acid was either cDNA or gDNA, and it came from T cells, B-cell-depleted T cells, or PBMCs.

Authors' methods: Reference gene primer amplification in the assay estimated nucleated cell counts. Profiling relied on immunoSEQ multiplex PCR, and the TCRdb table lists in-frame clones only, not all of them. D and trimming were read from the DNA, whereas the V and J calls and clone size are those reported in that table. Here the sample spans over 350,000 clones, 80% to 90% being singletons. J was trimmed by 4 bases and V by 1 base; bases with no gene match: 4. This CDR3 has 15 amino acids. CDR1 and CDR2 from the germline V gene are SGHRS and YFSETQ. Input material: peripheral blood. The J gene is TRBJ1-3, the V gene TRBV5-1; 8 positions agree with TRBD1. The TCR comes from a woman in her 30s with active or convalescent COVID-19. Written as DNA, the CDR3 is TGCGCCAGCAGCTTGCAGGGGGCAGCGGGAAACACCATATATTTT. Translated: CASSLQGAAGNTIYF.